This T cell receptor beta chain comes out of a study of cytomegalovirus exposure and HLA in healthy donors. Findings of the study overall: In a later analysis, the majority of CMV-associated beta chains seemingly showed HLA restriction. Presence/absence results assume similar sequencing depth per donor, which may not hold.

Everyone who donated was a healthy bone marrow donor. To note about this clone: Its antigen remains unidentified.

In the PCR, 60 Vbeta and 13 Jbeta primers were used. The data were produced by immunoSEQ multiplex PCR, yet TCRdb's version contains in-frame clones alone and is incomplete. The sample holds 90,000 to 95,000 clones; around 80% are singletons and the top ten take 4% to 5.5%. The CDR3 is 13 amino acids. Trimming shortened V by 10 bases and J by 1 base, and 12 bases separated the two germline ends. Germline CDR1 is SGHNT and CDR2 is YYREEE (reference sequence). The TCR sequence derives from a male donor in good health and CMV-seropositive. Sequencing was performed on PBMCs. The chain links TRBV5-4 to TRBJ1-3, with unresolved D. CDR3 DNA sequence: TGTGCCTCCTCTGGCATGTCTGGAAACACCATATATTTT. Residues: CASSGMSGNTIYF.